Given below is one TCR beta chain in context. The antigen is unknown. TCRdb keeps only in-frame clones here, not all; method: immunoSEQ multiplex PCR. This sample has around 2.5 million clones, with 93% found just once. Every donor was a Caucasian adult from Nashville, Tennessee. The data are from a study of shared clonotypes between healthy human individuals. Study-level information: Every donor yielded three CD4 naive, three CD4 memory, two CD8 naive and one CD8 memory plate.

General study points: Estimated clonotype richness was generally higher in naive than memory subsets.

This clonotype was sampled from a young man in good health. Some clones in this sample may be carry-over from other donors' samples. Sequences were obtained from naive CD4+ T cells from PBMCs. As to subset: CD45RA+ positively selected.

CDR3 nucleotides: TGTGCCAGCAGCTTAGGGACAGTTGAAAAACTGTTTTTT. This codes for CASSLGTVEKLFF. The chain links TRBV7-8 to TRBJ1-4; the D gene is possibly TRBD1 (6 bases). The length of the CDR3 is 13 residues. V was shortened by 1 base and J by 7 bases, with 7 bases between the two germline ends. CDR1 is SGHVS, CDR2 FQNEAQ, per germline.